The rows below give T cell receptor beta chains drawn from one sample of a study of shared clonotypes between healthy human individuals. Method: immunoSEQ multiplex PCR; TCRdb's copy keeps in-frame clones and lacks some. The data contain about a million clones, 70% to 80% of them seen just once; the ten biggest clones take up more than 0.85%. Sequencing input: memory CD4+ T cells from PBMCs. The origin of the receptors is a young man in good health. Some clones in this sample may be carry-over from other donors' samples. Each CDR3 is given with its conserved first and last residue. A D gene is named only where the DNA matches it firmly. The size of a clone is reported for some rows only, either as once, few or many, or as a class for expanded clones.

V gene	J gene	D gene	clone size	CDR3 protein	CDR3 DNA
TRBV20-1	TRBJ2-7	-	once	CSARRVEEQYF	TGCAGTGCGAGGAGAGTAGAAGAGCAGTACTTC
TRBV27	TRBJ1-2	-	-	CASSLGPRPYTF	TGTGCCAGCAGTTTGGGGCCTCGGCCCTACACCTTC
TRBV7-2	TRBJ2-1	TRBD2	-	CASSLYPGGRIYNEQFF	TGTGCCAGCAGCTTATACCCGGGAGGAAGGATCTACAATGAGCAGTTCTTC
TRBV4-3	TRBJ2-1	TRBD2	-	CASSPGLAGLGEQFF	TGCGCCAGCAGCCCGGGACTAGCGGGCCTCGGGGAGCAGTTCTTC
TRBV2	TRBJ2-7	TRBD1	-	CASGGQVAYEQYF	TGTGCCAGCGGAGGACAGGTGGCTTACGAGCAGTACTTC
TRBV7-2	TRBJ2-1	TRBD2	few	CASSPSRGRLDEQFF	TGTGCCAGCAGCCCTAGCCGCGGGAGGTTGGATGAGCAGTTCTTC
TRBV10-3	TRBJ2-7	TRBD2	-	CAIGEGTSGMYEQYF	TGTGCCATCGGGGAGGGGACTAGCGGGATGTACGAGCAGTACTTC
TRBV4-1	TRBJ2-1	TRBD1	-	CASSQGWGQPYNEQFF	TGCGCCAGCAGCCAAGGATGGGGACAGCCCTACAATGAGCAGTTCTTC
TRBV5-4	TRBJ2-3	-	-	CASSLASGSSTDTQYF	TGTGCCAGCAGCTTGGCAAGCGGCTCTAGCACAGATACGCAGTATTTT
TRBV30	TRBJ1-4	TRBD1	-	CAWNRQGAIEKLFF	TGTGCCTGGAATAGACAGGGGGCGATTGAAAAACTGTTTTTT
TRBV15	TRBJ2-6	-	-	CATSREGAGRANVLTF	TGTGCCACCAGCAGAGAGGGGGCAGGGCGGGCCAACGTCCTGACTTTC
TRBV9	TRBJ2-1	-	-	CASSVAGDSYNEQFF	TGTGCCAGCAGCGTAGCAGGGGATAGCTACAATGAGCAGTTCTTC
TRBV2	TRBJ2-7	-	-	CASSDPLKRSFSYEQYF	TGTGCCAGCAGTGACCCCCTTAAGCGGAGCTTCTCCTACGAGCAGTACTTC
TRBV5-4	TRBJ1-3	-	-	CASSLDGARAGNTIYF	TGTGCCAGCAGCTTGGACGGGGCAAGGGCTGGAAACACCATATATTTT
TRBV27	TRBJ2-3	TRBD2	many	CASSLIAGYGTDTQYF	TGTGCCAGCAGTCTCATAGCGGGTTATGGCACAGATACGCAGTATTTT
TRBV30	TRBJ2-5	-	few	CAWRTGRETQYF	TGTGCCTGGAGGACGGGGCGAGAGACCCAGTACTTC
TRBV5-1	TRBJ2-7	-	-	CASSQISGSYEQYF	TGCGCCAGCAGCCAAATTAGCGGCTCCTACGAGCAGTACTTC
TRBV28	TRBJ1-4	-	-	CASSPGAASNEKLFF	TGTGCCAGCAGTCCAGGGGCAGCTTCTAATGAAAAACTGTTTTTT
TRBV5-4	TRBJ2-3	-	-	CASSPLGGDTQYF	TGTGCCAGCAGCCCCCTAGGGGGGGATACGCAGTATTTT
TRBV11-2	TRBJ2-7	TRBD2	-	CASSLSGTGPYEQYF	TGTGCCAGCAGCCTTAGCGGGACGGGCCCCTACGAGCAGTACTTC
TRBV28	TRBJ2-6	-	-	CASSGPYSGANVLTF	TGTGCCAGCAGTGGGCCTTACTCTGGGGCCAACGTCCTGACTTTC
TRBV2	TRBJ2-7	-	-	CASSDPALYEQYF	TGTGCCAGCAGTGATCCAGCCCTCTACGAGCAGTACTTC
TRBV2	TRBJ1-2	TRBD1	-	CASRAIRDSYGYTF	TGTGCCAGCAGAGCTATCCGGGACAGCTATGGCTACACCTTC
TRBV2	TRBJ1-5	-	-	CASQQGRQPQHF	TGTGCCAGCCAACAGGGCAGGCAGCCCCAGCATTTT
TRBV7-9	TRBJ1-2	-	-	CASSLLAGTNYGYTF	TGTGCCAGCAGCTTACTGGCGGGCACTAACTATGGCTACACCTTC
TRBV19	TRBJ2-6	-	-	CASSLQGPPANVLTF	TGTGCCAGTAGTCTGCAGGGACCCCCGGCCAACGTCCTGACTTTC
TRBV6-1	TRBJ1-3	-	few	CASSTAGPGNTIYF	TGTGCCAGCAGTACTGCAGGGCCTGGAAACACCATATATTTT
TRBV5-1	TRBJ1-2	-	-	CASRSDPGGGGYTF	TGCGCCAGCCGCTCAGATCCCGGGGGCGGAGGCTACACCTTC
TRBV28	TRBJ1-2	-	few	CASSSLVVVGYTF	TGTGCCAGCAGTTCCCTCGTGGTAGTTGGCTACACCTTC
TRBV2	TRBJ1-1	-	-	CASSGDGPQAFF	TGTGCCAGCAGCGGGGACGGTCCCCAAGCTTTCTTT
TRBV28	TRBJ1-2	-	once	CASSFGQGYGYTF	TGTGCCAGCAGTTTTGGGCAGGGGTATGGCTACACCTTC
TRBV6-5	TRBJ2-3	TRBD2	-	CASSYVAGASSDTQYF	TGTGCCAGCAGTTACGTAGCGGGAGCTTCATCCGATACGCAGTATTTT
TRBV7-9	TRBJ2-1	TRBD1	-	CASSQTGENEQFF	TGTGCCAGCAGCCAGACAGGGGAAAATGAGCAGTTCTTC
TRBV11-3	TRBJ2-1	-	few	CASSLEQGVGEQFF	TGTGCCAGCAGCTTAGAACAGGGCGTGGGTGAGCAGTTCTTC
TRBV30	TRBJ1-1	-	few	CAWSVRGVERAEAFF	TGTGCCTGGAGTGTACGTGGAGTAGAGAGGGCTGAAGCTTTCTTT
TRBV2	TRBJ1-2	-	-	CASSEYGGYTF	TGTGCCAGCAGTGAATACGGTGGCTACACCTTC
TRBV9	TRBJ1-2	-	-	CASAGPGNYGYTF	TGTGCCAGCGCGGGGCCAGGGAACTATGGCTACACCTTC
TRBV6-1	TRBJ2-3	-	-	CASSEGGLTDTQYF	TGTGCCAGCAGTGAAGGGGGGCTTACAGATACGCAGTATTTT
TRBV29-1	TRBJ1-1	-	-	CSIIQGLNTEAFF	TGCAGCATTATACAGGGCTTGAACACTGAAGCTTTCTTT
TRBV10-3	TRBJ2-2	-	-	CASKLDVNTGELFF	TGCGCCAGCAAGCTAGACGTGAACACCGGGGAGCTGTTTTTT
TRBV5-1	TRBJ2-1	-	-	CASSLFWGNEQFF	TGCGCCAGCAGCTTGTTTTGGGGCAATGAGCAGTTCTTC
TRBV30	TRBJ2-2	TRBD2	-	CAWMVSGSKTGELFF	TGTGCCTGGATGGTGAGCGGGAGCAAAACCGGGGAGCTGTTTTTT
TRBV21-1	TRBJ2-4	-	-	CASSKGGETSGSQYF	TGTGCCAGCAGCAAAGGGGGAGAGACTAGCGGGAGTCAGTACTTC
TRBV5-8	TRBJ2-1	-	-	CASSPRTYNEQFF	TGTGCCAGCAGCCCCCGAACCTACAATGAGCAGTTCTTC
TRBV28	TRBJ1-1	TRBD1	-	CASSAPGQGDRYREAFF	TGTGCCAGCAGTGCCCCGGGACAGGGGGACCGATACCGTGAAGCTTTCTTT